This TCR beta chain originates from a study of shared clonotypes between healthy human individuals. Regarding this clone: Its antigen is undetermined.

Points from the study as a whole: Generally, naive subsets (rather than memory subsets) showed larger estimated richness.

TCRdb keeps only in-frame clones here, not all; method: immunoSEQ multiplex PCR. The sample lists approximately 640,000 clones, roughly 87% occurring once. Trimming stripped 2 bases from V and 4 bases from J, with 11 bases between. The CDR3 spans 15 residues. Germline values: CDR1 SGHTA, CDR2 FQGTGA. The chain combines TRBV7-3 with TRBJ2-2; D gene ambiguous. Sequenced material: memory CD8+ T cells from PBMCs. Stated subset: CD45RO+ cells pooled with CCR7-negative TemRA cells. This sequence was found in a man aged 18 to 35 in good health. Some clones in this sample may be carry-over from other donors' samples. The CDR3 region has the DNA TGTGCCAGCAGCTTACTTGGGGATCCCACCGGGGAGCTGTTTTTT. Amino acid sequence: CASSLLGDPTGELFF.